This section outlines one T cell receptor (beta chain) sequence together with its context. Its matching antigen is unknown. The source of the sample is a study of T cell responses to AZD1222 COVID-19 vaccine. Study context: Second-dose groups at about 4 or about 12 weeks were pooled.

Overall study results and limits: Repertoire sampling was restricted to post-peak T cell response timepoints. Just a handful of AZD1222 recipients tested seropositive at baseline.

TCRdb keeps only in-frame clones here, not all; method: immunoSEQ multiplex PCR. Found here are over 100,000 clones, 70% to 90% of them singletons; the top ten hold 17%. This TCR was recovered from an adult in good health. Sequenced material: peripheral blood, taken on day 0 of AZD1222 vaccination.

CDR3: CASSYTRLDYGYTF. The CDR3 coding sequence is TGTGCCAGCAGTTACACACGTCTCGACTATGGCTACACCTTC. The V call is TRBV6-5, the J call TRBJ1-2; no definite D call. Germline V gives CDR1 MNHEY, CDR2 SVGAGI. The CDR3 is 14 amino acids. The ends were cut back, 2 bases at V and 3 bases at J, with 10 bases in the middle.